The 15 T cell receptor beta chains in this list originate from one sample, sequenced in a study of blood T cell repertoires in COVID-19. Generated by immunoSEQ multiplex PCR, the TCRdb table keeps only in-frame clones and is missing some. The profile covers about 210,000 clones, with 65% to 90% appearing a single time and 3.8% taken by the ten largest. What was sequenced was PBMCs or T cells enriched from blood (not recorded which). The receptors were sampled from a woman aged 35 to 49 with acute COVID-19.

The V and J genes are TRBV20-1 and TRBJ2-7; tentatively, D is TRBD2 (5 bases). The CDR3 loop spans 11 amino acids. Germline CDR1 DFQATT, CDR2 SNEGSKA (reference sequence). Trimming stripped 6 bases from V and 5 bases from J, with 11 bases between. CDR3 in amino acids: CSAERGNEQYF. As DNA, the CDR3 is TGCAGTGCCGAACGGGGTAACGAGCAGTACTTC.

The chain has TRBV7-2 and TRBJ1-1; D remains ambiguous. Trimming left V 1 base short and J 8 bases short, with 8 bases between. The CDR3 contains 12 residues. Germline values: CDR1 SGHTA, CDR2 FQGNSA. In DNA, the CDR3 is TGTGCCAGCAGCTTAGTGCTGGGCGAAGCTTTCTTT. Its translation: CASSLVLGEAFF.

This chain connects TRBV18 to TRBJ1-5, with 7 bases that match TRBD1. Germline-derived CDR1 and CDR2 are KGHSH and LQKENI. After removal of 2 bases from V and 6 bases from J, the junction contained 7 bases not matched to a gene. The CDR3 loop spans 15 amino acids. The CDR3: CASSPTGVEGQPQHF. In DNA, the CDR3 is TGTGCCAGCTCACCAACAGGGGTTGAGGGTCAGCCCCAGCATTTT.

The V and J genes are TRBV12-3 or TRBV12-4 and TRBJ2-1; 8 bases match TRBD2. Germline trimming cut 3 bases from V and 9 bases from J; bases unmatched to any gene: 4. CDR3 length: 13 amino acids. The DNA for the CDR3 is TGTGCCAGCAGTTTCCCTGGGACTAGTGAGCAGTTCTTC. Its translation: CASSFPGTSEQFF.

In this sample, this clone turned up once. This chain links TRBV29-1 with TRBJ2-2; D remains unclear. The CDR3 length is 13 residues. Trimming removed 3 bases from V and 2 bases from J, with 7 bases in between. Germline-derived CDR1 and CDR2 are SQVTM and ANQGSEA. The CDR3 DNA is TGCAGCGTTGATAACAGAAACACCGGGGAGCTGTTTTTT. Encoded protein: CSVDNRNTGELFF.

CDR3 loop: CARRLAGGRYNEQFF. The CDR3 DNA is TGTGCCAGACGACTAGCGGGAGGTCGATACAATGAGCAGTTCTTC. This chain joins TRBV2 and TRBJ2-1, with 13 bases identical to TRBD2. After removal of 9 bases from V and 4 bases from J, the junction contained 6 bases not matched to a gene. The CDR3 is made up of 15 amino acids. CDR1 and CDR2 from the germline V gene are SNHLY and FYNNEI.

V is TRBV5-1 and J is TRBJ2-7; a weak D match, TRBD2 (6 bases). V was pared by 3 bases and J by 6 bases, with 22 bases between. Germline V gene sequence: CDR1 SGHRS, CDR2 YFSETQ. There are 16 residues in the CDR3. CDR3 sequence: CASSWGGQGRLGEQYF. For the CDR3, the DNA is TGCGCCAGCAGCTGGGGAGGCCAGGGTCGGTTAGGCGAGCAGTACTTC.

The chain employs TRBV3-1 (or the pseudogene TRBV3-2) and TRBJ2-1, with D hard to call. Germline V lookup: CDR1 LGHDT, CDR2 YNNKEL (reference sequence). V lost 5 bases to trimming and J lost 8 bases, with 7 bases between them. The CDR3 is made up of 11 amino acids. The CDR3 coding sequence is TGTGCCAGCAGCTCATTAGATGAGCAGTTCTTC. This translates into CASSSLDEQFF.

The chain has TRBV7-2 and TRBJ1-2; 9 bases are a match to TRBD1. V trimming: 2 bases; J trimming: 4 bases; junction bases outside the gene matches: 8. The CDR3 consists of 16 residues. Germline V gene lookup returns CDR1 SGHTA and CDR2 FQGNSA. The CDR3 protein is CASSLTTGGASYGYTF. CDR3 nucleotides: TGTGCCAGCAGCTTAACCACAGGGGGCGCGAGCTATGGCTACACCTTC.

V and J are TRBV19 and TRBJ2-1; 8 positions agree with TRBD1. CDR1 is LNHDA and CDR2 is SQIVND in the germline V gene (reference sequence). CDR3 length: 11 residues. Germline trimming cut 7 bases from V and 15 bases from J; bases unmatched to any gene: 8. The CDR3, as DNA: TGTGCCAGTACTGATAGACAGGGGCCGTTCTTC. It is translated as CASTDRQGPFF. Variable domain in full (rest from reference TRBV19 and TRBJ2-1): DGGITQSPKYLFRKEGQNVTLSCEQNLNHDAMYWYRQDPGQGLRLIYYSQIVNDFQKGDIAEGYSVSREKKESFPLTVTSAQKNPTAFYLCASTDRQGPFFGPGTRLTVL.

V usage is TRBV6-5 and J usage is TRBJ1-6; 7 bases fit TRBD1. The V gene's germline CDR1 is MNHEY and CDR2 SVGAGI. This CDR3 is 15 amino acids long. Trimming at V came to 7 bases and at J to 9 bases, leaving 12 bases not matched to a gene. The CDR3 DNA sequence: TGTGCCAGCAAGAAGACAGGGAGAATTGGTTCACCCCTCCACTTT. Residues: CASKKTGRIGSPLHF.

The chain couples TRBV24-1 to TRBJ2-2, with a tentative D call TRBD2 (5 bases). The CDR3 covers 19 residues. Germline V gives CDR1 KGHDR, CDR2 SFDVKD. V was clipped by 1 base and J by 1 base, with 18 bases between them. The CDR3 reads CATSDFGSVGSLNTGELFF. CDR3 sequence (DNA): TGTGCCACCAGTGATTTTGGGAGTGTGGGGTCCCTGAACACCGGGGAGCTGTTTTTT.

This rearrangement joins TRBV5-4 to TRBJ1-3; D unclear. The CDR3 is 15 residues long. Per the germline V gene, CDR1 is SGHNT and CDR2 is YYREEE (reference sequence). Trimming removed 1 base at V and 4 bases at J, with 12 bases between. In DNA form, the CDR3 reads TGTGCCAGCAGCTTGTTCCGGGGATCCGGAAACACCATATATTTT. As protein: CASSLFRGSGNTIYF.

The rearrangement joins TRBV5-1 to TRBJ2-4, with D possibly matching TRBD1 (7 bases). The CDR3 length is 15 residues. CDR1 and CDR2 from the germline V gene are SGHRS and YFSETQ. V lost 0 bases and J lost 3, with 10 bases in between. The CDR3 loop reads CASSLGQGGKNIQYF. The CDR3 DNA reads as TGCGCCAGCAGCTTGGGGCAGGGGGGCAAAAACATTCAGTACTTC.

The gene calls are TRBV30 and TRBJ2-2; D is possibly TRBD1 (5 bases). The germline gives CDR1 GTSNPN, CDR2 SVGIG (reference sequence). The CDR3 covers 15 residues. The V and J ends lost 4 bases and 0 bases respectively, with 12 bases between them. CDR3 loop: CAWTPGATNTGELFF. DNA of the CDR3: TGTGCCTGGACCCCTGGGGCGACGAACACCGGGGAGCTGTTTTTT.